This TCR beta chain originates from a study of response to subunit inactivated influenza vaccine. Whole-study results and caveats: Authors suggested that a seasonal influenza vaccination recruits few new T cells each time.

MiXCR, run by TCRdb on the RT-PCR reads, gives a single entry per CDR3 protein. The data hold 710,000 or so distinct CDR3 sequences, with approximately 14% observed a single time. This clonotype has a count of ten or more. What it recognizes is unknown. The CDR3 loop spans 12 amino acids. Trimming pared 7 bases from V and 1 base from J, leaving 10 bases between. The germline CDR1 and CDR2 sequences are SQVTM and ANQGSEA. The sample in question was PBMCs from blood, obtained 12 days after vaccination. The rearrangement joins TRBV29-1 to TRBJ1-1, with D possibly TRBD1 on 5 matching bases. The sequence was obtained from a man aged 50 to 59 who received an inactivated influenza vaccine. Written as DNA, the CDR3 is TGCAGCGCCCGGGGCGCGAACACTGAAGCTTTCTTT. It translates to CSARGANTEAFF. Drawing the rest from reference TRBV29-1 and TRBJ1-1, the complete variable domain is SAVISQKPSRDICQRGTSLTIQCQVDSQVTMMFWYRQQPGQSLTLIATANQGSEATYESGFVIDKFPISRPNLTFSTLTVSNMSPEDSSIYLCSARGANTEAFFGQGTRLTVV.